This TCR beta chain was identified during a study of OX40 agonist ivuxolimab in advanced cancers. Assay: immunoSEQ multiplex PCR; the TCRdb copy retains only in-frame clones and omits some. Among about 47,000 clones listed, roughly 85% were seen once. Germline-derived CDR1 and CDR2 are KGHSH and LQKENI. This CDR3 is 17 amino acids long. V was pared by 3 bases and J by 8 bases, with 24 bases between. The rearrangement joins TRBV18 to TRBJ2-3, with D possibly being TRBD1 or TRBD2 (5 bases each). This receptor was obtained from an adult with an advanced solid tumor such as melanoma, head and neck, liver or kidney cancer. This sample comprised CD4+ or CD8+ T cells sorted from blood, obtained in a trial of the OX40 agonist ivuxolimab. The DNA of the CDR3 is TGTGCCAGCTCACCCCAACCAAGGAGGTCAGGGCAGGGTACGCAGTATTTT. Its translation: CASSPQPRRSGQGTQYF.